This T cell receptor (beta chain) was captured in a study of prognosis after radiotherapy for stage I lung cancer. Whole-study results and caveats: The way patients used TRBV and TRBJ genes reportedly differed depending on whether they had metastases. Before stereotactic body radiation therapy the median unique TCR clone count was 10,088, and afterwards it fell to roughly 7,000.

With two-round multiplex PCR, TCR beta CDR3 sequences were amplified from genomic DNA. First-round PCR used primers specific to each TRBV and TRBJ gene. One entry per CDR3 protein results from TCRdb running MiXCR on the multiplex PCR reads. The top ten hold roughly 8.3% of the sample, which has 51,000 or so distinct CDR3 sequences, about 32% seen once. This CDR3 region has 14 residues. V lost 6 bases and J lost 5, with 16 bases in between. This clonotype has at least ten counts. Its antigen is not known. The sequence was collected from a donor aged 50 or older with non-small cell lung cancer. The V call is TRBV12-3 or TRBV12-4, the J call TRBJ1-1; perhaps TRBD1 as D (5 bases). The sample consisted of PBMCs, taken before or after stereotactic body radiation therapy (not recorded which). The CDR3 reads CASRSTVLRTEAFF. The CDR3 coding sequence is TGTGCCAGCAGATCGACAGTCCTTAGGACTGAAGCTTTCTTT.